A single sample gave rise to the 9 T cell receptor beta chains below, sequenced in a study of blood T cell repertoires in COVID-19. TCRdb's copy holds only in-frame clones and misses some; the assay was immunoSEQ multiplex PCR. The sample records about 97,000 clones, approximately 90% being singletons. The sample taken for sequencing was peripheral blood. The receptor source for this set is a human donor in a cohort sampled during active COVID-19.

This chain links TRBV27 with TRBJ2-7; 8 bases agree with TRBD1. Germline lookup yields CDR1 MNHEY and CDR2 SMNVEV (reference sequence). This CDR3 region has 13 residues. The V segment lost 8 bases and the J segment 3 bases; nucleotides outside the gene matches: 6. CDR3 protein: CASGGTGNYEQYF. CDR3 bases: TGTGCCAGCGGTGGGACAGGAAACTACGAGCAGTACTTC.

This chain connects TRBV5-1 to TRBJ1-2; TRBD1 matches 9 bases. V trimming: 3 bases; J trimming: 4 bases; junction bases outside the gene matches: 13. This CDR3 region has 17 residues. CDR1 is SGHRS, CDR2 YFSETQ, per germline. CDR3 region: CASSSWGDRELAYGYTF. DNA for the CDR3: TGCGCCAGCAGCTCTTGGGGGGACAGGGAATTAGCCTATGGCTACACCTTC.

In regard to this clone: The junction departs from germline at one end; a sequencing error may be responsible. The gene calls are TRBV30 and TRBJ1-2, with D perhaps matching TRBD1 (6 bases). Germline-derived CDR1 and CDR2 are GTSNPN and SVGIG (reference sequence). The CDR3 loop spans 13 amino acids. The CDR3 region has the DNA TGTGCCTGGTTCCTATTGTCAGGGGAAGGCTCCACCTTC. Encoded protein: CAWFLLSGEGSTF.

In DNA, the CDR3 is TGCGCCAGCAGCGGCCGACATGACAACACTGAAGCTTTCTTT. Its protein product is CASSGRHDNTEAFF. This rearrangement joins TRBV5-1 to TRBJ1-1, with no clear D. V gave up 4 bases and J gave up 2 bases, with 12 bases separating them. This CDR3 is built from 14 residues. The germline V gene has CDR1 SGHRS and CDR2 YFSETQ.

This chain connects TRBV25-1 to TRBJ1-2; TRBD1 agrees at 7 bases. The CDR3 extends over 13 amino acids. CDR1 and CDR2 (germline): MGHDK, SYGVNS. J lost 7 bases, V lost 2 bases, and 4 bases had no gene match. The DNA for the CDR3 is TGTGCCAGCAGTGAAAGGGACAGAAGTGGCTACACCTTC. Amino acids: CASSERDRSGYTF.

The chain couples TRBV4-1 to TRBJ1-1; D perhaps matches TRBD1 (6 bases). The CDR3 covers 15 residues. CDR1 and CDR2 (germline): MGHRA, YSYEKL. The V end was cut by 0 bases, the J end by 1 base, with 9 bases between. The CDR3 loop is CASSQETGWNTEAFF. As DNA, the CDR3 is TGCGCCAGCAGCCAAGAGACAGGCTGGAACACTGAAGCTTTCTTT.

This chain joins TRBV30 and TRBJ1-6; D gene unclear. The V end lost 2 bases, the J end lost 3 bases, and 11 bases lay between the germline ends. This CDR3 comprises 15 residues. Germline lookup yields CDR1 GTSNPN and CDR2 SVGIG (reference sequence). The chain's CDR3 is CAWSPTAIYNSPLHF. CDR3 bases: TGTGCCTGGAGTCCGACTGCTATCTATAATTCACCCCTCCACTTT. Looking up the rest from reference TRBV30 and TRBJ1-6 gives the full variable domain: SQTIHQWPATLVQPVGSPLSLECTVEGTSNPNLYWYRQAAGRGLQLLFYSVGIGQISSEVPQNLSASRPQDRQFILSSKKLLLSDSGFYLCAWSPTAIYNSPLHFGNGTRLTVT.

V and J are TRBV30 and TRBJ2-2, with D possibly TRBD2 on 5 matching bases. V dropped 2 bases and J dropped 5 bases, with 12 bases sitting between them. This CDR3 contains 14 residues. CDR1 GTSNPN and CDR2 SVGIG come from the germline V gene (reference sequence). The CDR3 DNA sequence: TGTGCCTGGAGTTGGCTAGCAGCTACCGGGGAGCTGTTTTTT. Protein sequence: CAWSWLAATGELFF.

The rearrangement links TRBV7-8 to TRBJ1-4, with a weak D call TRBD1 (5 bases). This CDR3 spans 16 amino acids. From germline, CDR1 is SGHVS and CDR2 FQNEAQ. The V gene lost 5 bases and the J gene lost 7 bases, with 20 bases spanning the gap. Here the CDR3 reads CASSPLPGLTTEKLFF. The CDR3 nucleotides read TGTGCCAGCAGCCCCCTCCCGGGACTTACCACTGAAAAACTGTTTTTT.